This T cell receptor beta chain came from a study of blood T cell repertoires in COVID-19. Background on the study: Italy, Spain and the United States were the sources of the convalescent and acute COVID-19 samples. T cells, B-cell-depleted T cells, or PBMCs supplied cDNA or gDNA.

Trimming pared 5 bases from V and 2 bases from J, leaving 15 bases between. CDR1 is MNHEY, CDR2 SVGAGI, per germline. The CDR3 consists of 15 residues. Per the authors' pipeline: Reference gene primers were amplified, and this amplification served to estimate nucleated cell counts. Profiled with immunoSEQ multiplex PCR; TCRdb holds only in-frame clones, not every one. The V and J calls and clone size come from that table; D and trimming were worked out from the DNA. The sample includes 14,000 or so clones, roughly nine tenths of them seen just once. V gene TRBV6-5 combines with J gene TRBJ1-1; D is uncertain. This TCR derives from a man aged 50-59 years with active COVID-19. Source material: peripheral blood. CDR3 nucleotide sequence: TGTGCCAGCAGTACTTCTCGGTACTATAACACTGAAGCTTTCTTT. Protein: CASSTSRYYNTEAFF.